Each of the 16 T cell receptor beta chains below was sequenced from the same sample in a study of cytomegalovirus exposure and HLA in healthy donors. The primer mix had 60 Vbeta and 13 Jbeta primers. Some clones are missing from TCRdb's copy, which holds only in-frame ones; the method was immunoSEQ multiplex PCR. The repertoire holds fewer than 200,000 clones, approximately 75% seen once, with about 1.6% in the top ten. The specimen sequenced was PBMCs. The receptors originated from a girl under 18 in good health and CMV-seronegative.

This clone was seen only a few times. The same CDR3 can be traced to other DNA sequences in this sample. The chain links TRBV18 to TRBJ1-4; TRBD1 aligns across 11 bases. The V gene end was trimmed by 0 bases and the J gene end by 7 bases; junction bases not matched to a gene: 1. Germline CDR1 KGHSH, CDR2 LQKENI. The CDR3 is 15 residues long. The CDR3 here is CASSPPGTGGEKLFF. The CDR3 nucleotides read TGTGCCAGCTCACCACCGGGGACAGGGGGTGAAAAACTGTTTTTT.

The V gene is TRBV7-9, the J gene TRBJ1-1, with 7 bases matching TRBD1. Unmatched junction bases numbered 2, after V lost 3 bases and J lost 7 bases. Germline CDR1 SEHNR, CDR2 FQNEAQ (reference sequence). The CDR3 spans 12 residues. CDR3 sequence: CASSFGDSEAFF. The CDR3 DNA reads TGTGCCAGCAGCTTTGGGGACAGTGAAGCTTTCTTT. Complete variable domain (other parts from reference TRBV7-9 and TRBJ1-1): DTGVSQNPRHKITKRGQNVTFRCDPISEHNRLYWYRQTLGQGPEFLTYFQNEAQLEKSRLLSDRFSAERPKGSFSTLEIQRTEQGDSAMYLCASSFGDSEAFFGQGTRLTVV.

CDR3 DNA: TGTGCCAGCAGTTATACAGGCCCCCCTGAGCCCCAGCATTTT. This codes for CASSYTGPPEPQHF. The chain carries TRBV6-5 and TRBJ1-5; tentative D call: TRBD1 (5 bases). Germline V gene sequence: CDR1 MNHEY, CDR2 SVGAGI. With 3 bases removed from V and 8 bases from J, the gap between germline ends came to 14 bases. The CDR3 runs 14 residues.

The chain uses TRBV30 and TRBJ1-4, with a weak D call TRBD1 (6 bases). Trimming left V 3 bases short and J 5 bases short, with 13 bases between. The germline CDR1 and CDR2 sequences are GTSNPN and SVGIG (reference sequence). The CDR3 loop spans 14 amino acids. Here the CDR3 DNA reads TGTGCCTGGAGGCCCGGACAGAAGAATGAAAAACTGTTTTTT. Translation gives CAWRPGQKNEKLFF.

As to this clone: Germline and junction disagree at one end, which may indicate a read error. The chain uses TRBV15 and TRBJ1-5, with D perhaps matching TRBD1 (5 bases). Germline CDR1 and CDR2: LNHNV and YYDKDF (reference sequence). The CDR3 contains 17 residues. CDR3 in amino acids: CATTLKAPFGGAQPQHF. The CDR3 DNA is TGTGCCACCACCCTCAAGGCTCCTTTTGGCGGGGCGCAGCCCCAACATTTT.

This clone was picked up one time. The CDR3 sequence is CASSQDYSTQYF. CDR3 DNA sequence: TGTGCCAGCAGTCAAGACTATTCGACGCAGTATTTT. The gene calls are TRBV6-4 and TRBJ2-3, with D tentatively TRBD2 (5 bases). Per germline, CDR1 MRHNA and CDR2 SNTAGT. The CDR3 is made up of 12 amino acids. With 5 bases removed from V and 9 bases from J, the gap between germline ends came to 12 bases.

The chain links TRBV10-3 to TRBJ2-2; D is possibly TRBD1 (5 bases). This CDR3 region has 16 residues. Germline CDR1 is ENHRY and CDR2 is SYGVKD. Trimming shortened V by 3 bases and J by 0 bases, and 11 bases separated the two germline ends. Here the CDR3 DNA reads TGTGCCATCAGTGACTCGACAGTCACGAACACCGGGGAGCTGTTTTTT. Its protein product is CAISDSTVTNTGELFF.

This chain joins TRBV7-9 and TRBJ2-5; D gene uncertain. Trimming cost V 4 bases and J 2 bases, with 8 bases left between them. Germline-derived CDR1 and CDR2 are SEHNR and FQNEAQ (reference sequence). This CDR3 has 13 amino acids. Here the CDR3 reads CASSSGSQETQYF. The CDR3 region has the DNA TGTGCCAGCAGCTCCGGGTCTCAAGAGACCCAGTACTTC. The entire variable domain, with the rest obtained from reference TRBV7-9 and TRBJ2-5, is as follows: DTGVSQNPRHKITKRGQNVTFRCDPISEHNRLYWYRQTLGQGPEFLTYFQNEAQLEKSRLLSDRFSAERPKGSFSTLEIQRTEQGDSAMYLCASSSGSQETQYFGPGTRLLVL.

This clone came up a few times. CDR3 nucleotide sequence: TGTGCCAGCAGCCAAGATCCCACGAGAGCGGGGGCGGTAGAGACCCAGTACTTC. Translating it yields CASSQDPTRAGAVETQYF. This chain connects TRBV14 to TRBJ2-5; 8 bases agree with TRBD2. Germline loops: CDR1 SGHDN, CDR2 FVKESK. With 0 bases clipped from V and 4 bases from J, the junction kept 13 bases outside the gene matches. CDR3 size: 18 residues.

This clone was seen just once. The CDR3 loop reads CASSLPQMGQGDSGGYTF. CDR3 DNA sequence: TGCGCCAGCAGCCTGCCTCAAATGGGACAGGGCGACTCGGGTGGCTACACCTTC. The gene calls are TRBV4-1 and TRBJ1-2; 9 bases agree with TRBD1. The CDR3 runs to 18 residues. V was clipped by 4 bases and J by 7 bases; unmatched bases: 19. Germline assignment: CDR1 MGHRA and CDR2 YSYEKL.

As DNA, the CDR3 is TGTGCCAGCAGTTTCTTTCTGAGCGGGGTAACCTACGAGCAGTACTTC. Its translation: CASSFFLSGVTYEQYF. The chain uses TRBV6-6 and TRBJ2-7, with 7 bases matching TRBD2. Germline CDR1 and CDR2: MNHNY and SVGAGI (reference sequence). CDR3 length equals 16 residues. V dropped 4 bases and J dropped 2; count of bases not matched to a gene: 11.

The chain is built from TRBV5-1 and TRBJ1-2; 7 nucleotides line up with TRBD1. The CDR3 is 14 residues long. Germline values: CDR1 SGHRS, CDR2 YFSETQ. Trimming at V came to 0 bases and at J to 4 bases, leaving 3 bases not matched to a gene. This CDR3 reads CASSLGGQVYGYTF. CDR3 sequence (DNA): TGCGCCAGCAGCTTGGGAGGACAGGTCTATGGCTACACCTTC.

J is TRBJ2-2 and V is TRBV6-5, with unresolved D. CDR1 and CDR2 from the germline V gene are MNHEY and SVGAGI. CDR3 length: 13 residues. The V end lost 7 bases, the J end lost 3 bases, and 9 bases lay between the germline ends. CDR3 sequence: CASTPGHTGELFF. The CDR3 DNA is TGTGCCAGCACGCCCGGTCACACCGGGGAGCTGTTTTTT.

The genes are TRBV29-1 and TRBJ2-7; 9 positions agree with TRBD2. In germline, CDR1 is SQVTM, CDR2 ANQGSEA. The CDR3 covers 13 residues. With V trimmed by 8 bases and J by 2 bases, 7 bases remained unmatched. The CDR3 loop is CSFSGGTPYEQYF. CDR3 in DNA: TGCAGCTTTAGCGGGGGAACACCCTACGAGCAGTACTTC.

The chain combines TRBV9 with TRBJ2-1, with D tentatively TRBD1 (6 bases). Germline CDR1 and CDR2: SGDLS and YYNGEE. The ends were cut back, 4 bases at V and 3 bases at J, with 11 bases in the middle. This CDR3 has 14 residues. CDR3 region: CASSIGTNYNEQFF. The CDR3, as DNA: TGTGCCAGCAGCATTGGGACAAACTACAATGAGCAGTTCTTC.

J is TRBJ2-3 and V is TRBV9; TRBD2 agrees at 8 bases. CDR1 is SGDLS and CDR2 is YYNGEE in the germline V gene. With 0 bases clipped from V and 2 bases from J, the junction kept 5 bases outside the gene matches. The CDR3 is made up of 16 amino acids. CDR3 in amino acids: CASSVEAGAFTDTQYF. The DNA for the CDR3 is TGTGCCAGCAGCGTAGAAGCGGGGGCCTTCACAGATACGCAGTATTTT.